These 14 T cell receptor beta chains originate from one sample sequenced in a study of HIV-infected patients and healthy controls. Reverse transcription used 500 to 550 ng RNA and constant-region primers for alpha and beta. Separate chain-specific third strand synthesis with multiplexing indices produced the alpha and beta libraries. One entry per CDR3 protein, called by TCRdb with MiXCR from the 5' RACE reads. The data show some 8,600 distinct CDR3 sequences, more than 7.5% seen once. Follow-up blood was drawn about 14 weeks, roughly three months, after antiretroviral therapy began. No cell fractionation was done, so the repertoire covers all unsorted peripheral blood T cells. Sequenced material: blood, taken during antiretroviral therapy. All receptors come from an adult with HIV infection.

The chain combines TRBV28 with TRBJ2-1; 13 positions agree with TRBD2. This CDR3 has 14 residues. V lost 10 bases, J lost 9 bases, and 9 bases stayed unmatched. Looked up from germline, CDR1 is MDHEN and CDR2 is SYDVKM. Here the CDR3 reads CAIPGLAGKGEQFF. The DNA for the CDR3 is TGTGCCATTCCGGGACTAGCGGGGAAGGGTGAGCAGTTCTTC.

This clonotype was picked up many times. This chain links TRBV7-9 with TRBJ2-7; 7 nucleotides match TRBD1. The CDR3 length is 14 residues. J gave up 4 bases and V 5 bases, and 8 bases lay outside the gene matches. Germline-derived CDR1 and CDR2 are SEHNR and FQNEAQ (reference sequence). The DNA for the CDR3 is TGTGCCAGCAGCCCTTCTGGCAGGGGGTACGAGCAGTACTTC. This sequence encodes CASSPSGRGYEQYF.

This clonotype is judged medium-sized. The chain recombines TRBV27 with TRBJ2-1; D is undetermined. The CDR3 is made up of 12 amino acids. Germline V gene sequence: CDR1 MNHEY, CDR2 SMNVEV (reference sequence). V lost 6 bases, J lost 1 base, and 4 bases lay in between. CDR3 DNA sequence: TGTGCCAGCAGGACTTCCTACAATGAGCAGTTCTTC. Protein: CASRTSYNEQFF.

This clonotype is medium-sized. The rearrangement uses TRBV15 and TRBJ2-7, with 10 bases aligning to TRBD2. Trimming took 0 bases from V and 0 from J; bases not matched to a gene: 2. This CDR3 has 16 residues. CDR1 is LNHNV and CDR2 is YYDKDF in the germline V gene (reference sequence). CDR3 sequence (DNA): TGTGCCACCAGCAGAGACCTAGCGGGAGCCTCCTACGAGCAGTACTTC. This sequence encodes CATSRDLAGASYEQYF.

This clonotype was seen repeatedly, ten times or more. The chain is built from TRBV6-8 and TRBJ2-1; TRBD1 agrees at 7 bases. Germline V gene lookup returns CDR1 MNHGY and CDR2 SAAAGT. This CDR3 contains 10 residues. Trimming cost V 9 bases and J 10 bases; bases outside gene matches: 3. The DNA for the CDR3 is TGTGCCAGGGACAGGAACGAGCAGTTCTTC. Amino acids: CARDRNEQFF.

This clonotype was seen many times. V usage is TRBV6-5 and J usage is TRBJ2-1; D unclear. The CDR3 has 12 residues. Germline lookup yields CDR1 MNHEY and CDR2 SVGAGI. V shed 10 bases and J shed 3 bases, with 10 bases lying between them. CDR3: CATGLNYNEQFF. CDR3 DNA sequence: TGTGCCACAGGCCTTAACTACAATGAGCAGTTCTTC.

This clonotype was observed a handful of times. The chain joins TRBV29-1 to TRBJ1-5; a possible D gene is TRBD1 (5 bases). Trimming pared 7 bases from V and 6 bases from J, leaving 7 bases between. The CDR3 has 10 residues. Germline V gives CDR1 SQVTM, CDR2 ANQGSEA. This chain's CDR3 is CSATVQPQHF. The CDR3, as DNA: TGCAGCGCGACAGTTCAGCCCCAGCATTTT.

The chain joins TRBV29-1 to TRBJ2-5, with D maybe TRBD2 (5 bases). The CDR3 runs 12 residues. Germline V gene sequence: CDR1 SQVTM, CDR2 ANQGSEA. The ends were cut back, 4 bases at V and 7 bases at J, with 13 bases in the middle. The CDR3 DNA sequence: TGCAGCGTTGTCCAGGCCGCGGGGACCCAGTACTTC. It codes for CSVVQAAGTQYF. Drawing the rest from reference TRBV29-1 and TRBJ2-5, the complete variable domain is SAVISQKPSRDICQRGTSLTIQCQVDSQVTMMFWYRQQPGQSLTLIATANQGSEATYESGFVIDKFPISRPNLTFSTLTVSNMSPEDSSIYLCSVVQAAGTQYFGPGTRLLVL.

The V gene is TRBV13, the J gene TRBJ2-3; D is undetermined. CDR1 is PRHDT, CDR2 FYEKMQ, per germline (reference sequence). Trimming pared 1 base from V and 6 bases from J, leaving 17 bases between. The CDR3 is 16 amino acids. CDR3 residues: CASSLVLEPAPDTQYF. CDR3 DNA: TGTGCCAGCAGCTTAGTTCTCGAACCCGCACCGGATACGCAGTATTTT.

As DNA, the CDR3 is TGTGCCAGCAGCTTAGCGGGTATGGCCCTCCAAGAGACCCAGTACTTC. It encodes CASSLAGMALQETQYF. The chain combines TRBV7-9 with TRBJ2-5; D ambiguous. Germline values: CDR1 SEHNR, CDR2 FQNEAQ (reference sequence). V gave up 0 bases and J gave up 1 base, with 12 bases separating them. The CDR3 has 16 amino acids.

V and J are TRBV20-1 and TRBJ2-7; D is possibly TRBD1 or TRBD2 (5 bases each). The germline CDR1 and CDR2 sequences are DFQATT and SNEGSKA (reference sequence). The ends were cut back, 4 bases at V and 3 bases at J, with 22 bases in the middle. This CDR3 contains 16 residues. The DNA of the CDR3 is TGCAGTGCTATGGGGGAATTAGACAAGAGCAACTACGAGCAGTACTTC. Its protein is CSAMGELDKSNYEQYF.

This clonotype occurred many times. Here the CDR3 DNA reads TGTGCCAGCAGTTTATTTGTCGAGGGGAAGGATGGCTACACCTTC. It translates to CASSLFVEGKDGYTF. The chain links TRBV12-3 or TRBV12-4 to TRBJ1-2; a possible D gene is TRBD1 (5 bases). The V end was cut by 2 bases, the J end by 6 bases, with 16 bases between. The CDR3 is made up of 15 amino acids.

This clonotype is labeled as medium-sized. The chain joins TRBV6-5 to TRBJ2-2, with D uncertain. CDR3 length: 13 amino acids. Trimming removed 5 bases at V and 8 bases at J, with 12 bases between. Germline CDR1 reads MNHEY; CDR2 reads SVGAGI. This CDR3 reads CASSRNSRGELFF. Written as DNA, the CDR3 is TGTGCCAGCAGTCGCAACAGCAGGGGGGAGCTGTTTTTT.

This clonotype is deemed medium-sized. This chain links TRBV6-5 with TRBJ1-1; a possible D gene is TRBD1 (6 bases). This CDR3 region has 12 residues. Trimming took off 9 bases at V and 4 bases at J, with 12 bases between the two ends. Per the germline V gene, CDR1 is MNHEY and CDR2 is SVGAGI. CDR3 nucleotide sequence: TGTGCCAGTCACCGGGACACCACTGAAGCTTTCTTT. The encoded protein is CASHRDTTEAFF.